The T cell receptor (beta chain) described here comes from a study of T cell responses to AZD1222 COVID-19 vaccine. Study results and limitations: Females made up more of the donors, who were largely white British, and clonal diversity may have come out too low. Breadth and depth of Spike-specific TCRs rose after two AZD1222 doses. No day 14 peak samples; only post-peak repertoires were characterized. Unmutated variant regions are reportedly the target of nearly half of TCRs that are spike-specific.

Sequencing used immunoSEQ multiplex PCR; TCRdb keeps in-frame clones, though not all of them. The sample shows 100,000 to 150,000 clones, around 89% of them seen only once. Germline V lookup: CDR1 SGHNT, CDR2 YENEEA. The germline V and J ends were trimmed by 5 bases and 7 bases, with 10 bases remaining between them. There are 12 residues in the CDR3. In regard to this clone: Its antigen remains unknown.

The chain couples TRBV11-3 to TRBJ2-3; D unresolved. The sample here was peripheral blood, taken on day 0 of MenACWY control vaccination. This sequence was found in an adult in good health. The CDR3 loop is CASSATRNTQYF. CDR3 coding DNA: TGTGCCAGCAGCGCCACTCGAAATACGCAGTATTTT.